This TCR beta chain appears in the sequencing data of a study of response to subunit inactivated influenza vaccine. Losses at the gene ends were 4 bases for V and 4 bases for J; bases not matched to a gene: 8. This CDR3 has 16 amino acids. CDR1 and CDR2 (germline): MNHNS, SASEGT. General study results and limits: There was a suggestion from the authors that each seasonal influenza vaccination recruits few new T cells.

This clonotype was picked up a small number of times. Its cognate antigen is unknown. TCRdb independently ran MiXCR on the RT-PCR reads; one entry per CDR3 protein. This table has roughly 700,000 distinct CDR3 sequences, roughly 13% appearing once. Sample: PBMCs from blood, taken around two weeks before vaccination. V and J are TRBV6-1 and TRBJ2-5, with 11 bases identical to TRBD1. The source is a man over 45 who received an inactivated influenza vaccine. CDR3 sequence (DNA): TGTGCCAGCAGTGTTGGGGCCGGGACAGGGGGAGAGACCCAGTACTTC. The encoded protein is CASSVGAGTGGETQYF.